This TCR beta chain emerged from a study of T cell repertoires in cytomegalovirus infection. In the study overall: It was the public TCR beta signatures that indicated both CMV infection and matching HLA type.

This clonotype was seen only a few times. Via MiXCR, TCRdb re-called the reads, giving one row per CDR3 protein. Of 300,000 to 400,000 distinct CDR3 sequences listed, 15% to 20% were seen once; the top ten hold around 10%. Specimen: PBMCs. This sequence originates from a human donor in good health (CMV status not recorded). Some clones in this sample may be carry-over from other donors' samples.

For the CDR3, the DNA is TGTGCCAGCTCACTTAACAGGGATCGCACAGATACGCAGTATTTT. Translated, it gives CASSLNRDRTDTQYF. The chain links TRBV18 to TRBJ2-3; D possibly corresponds to TRBD1 (6 bases). The ends were cut back, 4 bases at V and 1 base at J, with 12 bases in the middle. This CDR3 has 15 amino acids. CDR1 and CDR2 (germline): KGHSH, LQKENI.